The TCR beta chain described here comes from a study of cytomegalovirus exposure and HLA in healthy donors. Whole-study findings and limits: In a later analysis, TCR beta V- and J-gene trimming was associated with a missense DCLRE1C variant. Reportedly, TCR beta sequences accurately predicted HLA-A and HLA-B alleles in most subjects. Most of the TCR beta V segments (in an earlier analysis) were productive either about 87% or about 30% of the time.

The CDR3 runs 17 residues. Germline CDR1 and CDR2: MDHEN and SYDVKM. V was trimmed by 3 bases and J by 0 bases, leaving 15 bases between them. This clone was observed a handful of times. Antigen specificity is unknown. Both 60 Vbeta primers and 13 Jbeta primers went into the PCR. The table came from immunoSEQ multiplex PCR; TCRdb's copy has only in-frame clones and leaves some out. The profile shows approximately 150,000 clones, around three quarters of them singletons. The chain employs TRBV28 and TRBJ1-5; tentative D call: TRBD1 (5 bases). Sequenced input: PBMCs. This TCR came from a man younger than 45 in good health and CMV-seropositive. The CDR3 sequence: CASSFGQGMLSNQPQHF. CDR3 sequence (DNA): TGTGCCAGCAGTTTCGGGCAGGGTATGCTTAGCAATCAGCCCCAGCATTTT.